This is a list of T cell receptor beta chains from one sample in a study of cytomegalovirus exposure and HLA in healthy donors. This table comes from immunoSEQ multiplex PCR, and its TCRdb copy is limited to in-frame clones, with some not included. The sample consists of about 50,000 clones, about three quarters of them appearing once. Specimen: PBMCs. The source of these receptors is a woman in her fifties or sixties in good health and CMV-seronegative. Each CDR3 is given with its conserved first and last residue. The order of the fields is CDR3 length, clone size, D gene, V gene, J gene, CDR3 DNA, CDR3 protein. A D gene is named only where the DNA matches it firmly. Size is stated for part of the rows, as once, few or many counts, or as a class when the clone is expanded.

17	-	-	TRBV6-1	TRBJ1-5	TGTGCCAGCAGTGAAGCGGCGGGCAGTGTTGTCGATCAGCCCCAGCATTTT	CASSEAAGSVVDQPQHF
13	once	-	TRBV11-2	TRBJ1-1	TGTGCCAGCAGCGCGGACAGTCTTACAGAAGCTTTCTTT	CASSADSLTEAFF
10	few	-	TRBV6-1	TRBJ2-7	TGTGCCAGCAGCGAACGCGAGCAGTACTTC	CASSEREQYF
16	-	TRBD1	TRBV4-2	TRBJ1-1	TGTGCCAGCAGCCAAGAGGGGGACAGGGCTGACACTGAAGCTTTCTTT	CASSQEGDRADTEAFF
15	-	TRBD2	TRBV10-3	TRBJ2-1	TGTGCCATCAGTGAGTCGCCTAGCGGGAGTAGTGAGCAGTTCTTC	CAISESPSGSSEQFF
15	-	-	TRBV6-5	TRBJ2-5	TGTGCCAGCAGTTACTTGGCCAGGGGGGACGAGACCCAGTACTTC	CASSYLARGDETQYF
15	few	TRBD1	TRBV28	TRBJ1-2	TGTGCCAGCAGTCCCCCTGGGACAGGGCGATATGGCTACACCTTC	CASSPPGTGRYGYTF
12	-	-	TRBV2	TRBJ1-2	TGTGCCAGCAGTGAGGGAGGCTATGGCTACACCTTC	CASSEGGYGYTF
12	once	TRBD1	TRBV7-2	TRBJ2-1	TGTGCCAGCAGCGCGGACAGGGAGACCCAGTTCTTC	CASSADRETQFF
15	-	TRBD2	TRBV5-1	TRBJ2-7	TGCGCCAGCAGCACCGGACTAGCGGGTCCCTACGAGCAGTACTTC	CASSTGLAGPYEQYF
15	few	TRBD1	TRBV7-2	TRBJ1-1	TGTGCCAGCAGCCCGAGGACAGGGGGCGACACTGAAGCTTTCTTT	CASSPRTGGDTEAFF
14	-	TRBD2	TRBV29-1	TRBJ2-5	TGCAGCGTTGTGGGACTAGCGGGTGAAGAGACCCAGTACTTC	CSVVGLAGEETQYF
15	few	TRBD1	TRBV6-6	TRBJ1-3	TGTGCCAGCAGTCCGACAGGGACCGACGGAAACACCATATATTTT	CASSPTGTDGNTIYF
15	few	-	TRBV5-1	TRBJ2-2	TGCGCCAGCAGCTCCGGGTCTCTAAACACCGGGGAGCTGTTTTTT	CASSSGSLNTGELFF
14	-	TRBD1	TRBV2	TRBJ1-5	TGTGCCAGCAGCGGGACAGGGAATGGGCAGCCCCAGCATTTT	CASSGTGNGQPQHF
14	-	-	TRBV5-1	TRBJ1-1	TGCGCCAGCAGCTTGGGACCGGGTGACACTGAAGCTTTCTTT	CASSLGPGDTEAFF
11	-	-	TRBV29-1	TRBJ1-2	TGCAGCGTTGGGGGGCAGGATGGCTACACCTTC	CSVGGQDGYTF
13	-	-	TRBV10-1	TRBJ1-1	TGCGCCAGCAGACAGTCCGTGAACACTGAAGCTTTCTTT	CASRQSVNTEAFF
14	few	-	TRBV7-9	TRBJ1-1	TGTGCCAGCAGCCTGCGGACAGCGAACACTGAAGCTTTCTTT	CASSLRTANTEAFF
16	-	-	TRBV4-3	TRBJ2-3	TGCGCCAGCAGCCTTCAGGGGGGACTAGGCACAGATACGCAGTATTTT	CASSLQGGLGTDTQYF
11	-	-	TRBV30	TRBJ2-1	TGTGCCTGGAGTGCCCCCCTCCGTTGTTTCTTC	CAWSAPLRCFF
11	-	-	TRBV25-1	TRBJ2-7	TGTGCCAGCAAGGGGCGGTACGAGCAGTACTTC	CASKGRYEQYF
14	-	-	TRBV6-1	TRBJ2-1	TGTGCCAGCAGTGATGGCGGCCCCTACAATGAGCAGTTCTTC	CASSDGGPYNEQFF
16	-	TRBD2	TRBV19	TRBJ2-2	TGTGCCAGTGGCCCTGGGGGGGTGCGGTACACCGGGGAGCTGTTTTTT	CASGPGGVRYTGELFF
16	-	TRBD2	TRBV6-5	TRBJ2-1	TGTGCCAGCAGTTACGGGGGACTAGCGGTTTACAATGAGCAGTTCTTC	CASSYGGLAVYNEQFF
14	-	-	TRBV7-2	TRBJ1-4	TGTGCCAGCAGCCCGAGGACAGCCAGGGGAAAACTGTTTTTT	CASSPRTARGKLFF
15	few	-	TRBV5-4	TRBJ2-1	TGTGCCAGCAGCTTGGACGGTCGCTCCTACAATGAGCAGTTCTTC	CASSLDGRSYNEQFF
15	-	TRBD2	TRBV4-2	TRBJ2-1	TGTGCCAGCAGCTTAGGGACTAGCGGAACTAATGAGCAGTTCTTC	CASSLGTSGTNEQFF
16	-	-	TRBV6-1	TRBJ2-7	TGTGCCAGCAGTGAAGAGTACAGAAGTAGCTCCTACGAGCAGTACTTC	CASSEEYRSSSYEQYF
14	-	-	TRBV7-9	TRBJ2-5	TGTGCCAGCAGCCCAAGGACAGCAGAAGAGACCCAGTACTTC	CASSPRTAEETQYF
13	-	-	TRBV28	TRBJ1-6	TGTGCCAGCAGCCCGGACAGTAATTCACCCCTCCACTTT	CASSPDSNSPLHF
14	-	-	TRBV7-9	TRBJ1-1	TGTGCCACCTACTCAGGGTCCAAGAACACTGAAGCTTTCTTT	CATYSGSKNTEAFF
13	-	-	TRBV5-1	TRBJ2-2	TGCGCCAGCAGTTACGGGGTGACCGGGGAGCTGTTTTTT	CASSYGVTGELFF
16	few	-	TRBV27	TRBJ1-5	TGTGCCAGCAGAGCCACCCCAGGGGATAGCAATCAGCCCCAGCATTTT	CASRATPGDSNQPQHF
13	-	-	TRBV7-8	TRBJ2-7	TGTGCCAGCAGCTCGGGATCTGGCTACGAGCAGTACTTC	CASSSGSGYEQYF
15	-	TRBD1	TRBV19	TRBJ2-2	TGTGCCAGTAGTGTGGGACAGGGCAGCACCGGGGAGCTGTTTTTT	CASSVGQGSTGELFF
15	-	-	TRBV4-2	TRBJ2-2	TGTGCCAGCAGCCAACCCGACAGGAACACCGGGGAGCTGTTTTTT	CASSQPDRNTGELFF
12	-	TRBD2	TRBV19	TRBJ2-5	TGTGCCAGTAGTATGGGGGGGGAGACCCAGTACTTC	CASSMGGETQYF
16	-	TRBD1	TRBV4-2	TRBJ2-1	TGTGCCAGCAGCTTGATGGACAGGGGCAACTACAATGAGCAGTTCTTC	CASSLMDRGNYNEQFF
16	few	-	TRBV6-5	TRBJ2-6	TGTGCCAGCAGTTACTCTCTCCCTTCTGGGGCCAACGTCCTGACTTTC	CASSYSLPSGANVLTF
13	-	-	TRBV7-3	TRBJ1-1	TGTGCCAGCAGCTTAAACCAGGACACTGAAGCTTTCTTT	CASSLNQDTEAFF
13	-	-	TRBV5-1	TRBJ1-1	TGCGCCAGCAGCCGCGGGACGAACACTGAAGCTTTCTTT	CASSRGTNTEAFF
12	once	-	TRBV7-9	TRBJ1-1	TGTGCCAGCAGCTCCGCCGGGACTGAAGCTTTCTTT	CASSSAGTEAFF
14	-	-	TRBV30	TRBJ1-5	TGTGCCTGGAGTCCCGACAGTTACAATCAGCCCCAGCATTTT	CAWSPDSYNQPQHF
15	once	TRBD1	TRBV5-4	TRBJ1-2	TGTGCCAGCAGTCCAGGGGGTGAGGCTAACTATGGCTACACCTTC	CASSPGGEANYGYTF
16	-	TRBD2	TRBV5-4	TRBJ2-3	TGTGCCAGCAGCTTGGGGGGACTAGCGGGGGCAGATACGCAGTATTTT	CASSLGGLAGADTQYF
13	once	-	TRBV2	TRBJ2-2	TGTGCCATAGGGGGGGACGCGGTCGGGGAGCTGTTTTTT	CAIGGDAVGELFF
14	-	-	TRBV6-1	TRBJ1-1	TGTGCCAGCAGTCCTACAGGGAGCGGCACTGAAGCTTTCTTT	CASSPTGSGTEAFF
13	-	-	TRBV30	TRBJ1-3	TGTGCCTGGAGTGGATTAGTTGGAAACACCATATATTTT	CAWSGLVGNTIYF
14	-	TRBD2	TRBV15	TRBJ2-1	TGTGCCACCTCTTGGACTAGCGGGATAAATGAGCAGTTCTTC	CATSWTSGINEQFF
12	-	-	TRBV5-1	TRBJ2-1	TGCGCCAGCAGCTTGGAGCAGGGCAAGCAGTTCTTC	CASSLEQGKQFF
14	few	-	TRBV7-2	TRBJ1-2	TGTGCCAGCAGCCAAGGCGACATCGGAGGTGGCTACACCTTC	CASSQGDIGGGYTF
16	-	TRBD2	TRBV9	TRBJ2-1	TGTGCCAGCAGCGTAACCGCGGGGGGCTCCTACAATGAGCAGTTCTTC	CASSVTAGGSYNEQFF
13	few	-	TRBV4-2	TRBJ2-7	TGTGCCAGCAGCCTGGTCGAGGATGGAGAGCAGTACTTC	CASSLVEDGEQYF
14	-	-	TRBV6-1	TRBJ2-7	TGTGCCAGCCTCTCACGGAGGAGCTCCTACGAGCAGTACTTC	CASLSRRSSYEQYF
15	few	TRBD2	TRBV7-3	TRBJ2-5	TGTGCCAGCAGCTTTAGCGGGAGGGGGGGGCAGACCCAGTACTTC	CASSFSGRGGQTQYF
14	few	-	TRBV6-4	TRBJ2-3	TGTGCCAGCAGTGAAGAGGGGGGCACAGATACGCAGTATTTT	CASSEEGGTDTQYF